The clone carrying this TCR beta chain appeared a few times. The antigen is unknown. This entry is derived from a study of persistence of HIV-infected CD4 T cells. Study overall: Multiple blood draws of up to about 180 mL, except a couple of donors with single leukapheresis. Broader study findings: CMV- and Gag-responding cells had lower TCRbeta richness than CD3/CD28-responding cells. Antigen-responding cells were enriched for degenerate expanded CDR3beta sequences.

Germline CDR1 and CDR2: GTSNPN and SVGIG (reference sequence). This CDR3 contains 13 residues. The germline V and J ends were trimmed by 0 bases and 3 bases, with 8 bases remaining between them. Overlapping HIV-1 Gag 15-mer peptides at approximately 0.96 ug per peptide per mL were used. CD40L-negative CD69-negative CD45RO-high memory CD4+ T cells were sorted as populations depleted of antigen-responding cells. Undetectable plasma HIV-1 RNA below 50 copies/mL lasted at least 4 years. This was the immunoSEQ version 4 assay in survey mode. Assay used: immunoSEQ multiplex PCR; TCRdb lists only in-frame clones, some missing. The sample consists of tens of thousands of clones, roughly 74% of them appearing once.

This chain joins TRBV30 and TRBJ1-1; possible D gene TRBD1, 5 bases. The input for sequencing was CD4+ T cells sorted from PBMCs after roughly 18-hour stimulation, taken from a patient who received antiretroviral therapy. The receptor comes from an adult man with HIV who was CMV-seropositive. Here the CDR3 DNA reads TGTGCCTGGAGTGTAGCAGGGTACACTGAAGCTTTCTTT. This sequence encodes CAWSVAGYTEAFF.